The T cell receptor (beta chain) under discussion was sequenced for a study of cytomegalovirus exposure and HLA in healthy donors. As concerns this clone: Its cognate antigen is unknown.

Amplification used 60 Vbeta primers and 13 Jbeta primers. The method was immunoSEQ multiplex PCR; TCRdb's version includes in-frame clones alone and lacks a portion of them. The sample lists more than 150,000 clones, 80% to 90% occurring once. All donors participated as healthy donors of bone marrow. Overall study results and limits: Researchers counted roughly 150 TCR beta chains as cytomegalovirus-associated.

The source material was PBMCs. The source of this sequence is a woman between 18 and 29 years old in good health and CMV-seronegative.

The CDR3 bases are TGCAGTGCCCCAGAGCGGGGCTACACCTTC. This gives the protein CSAPERGYTF. The chain recombines TRBV20-1 with TRBJ1-2; the D is unclear. Trimming stripped 6 bases from V and 8 bases from J, with 10 bases between. CDR1 and CDR2 (germline): DFQATT, SNEGSKA (reference sequence). This CDR3 spans 10 amino acids.